The clone carrying this TCR beta chain is a singleton in its sample. The antigen remains unidentified. The germline V and J ends were trimmed by 4 bases and 1 base, with 7 bases remaining between them. The germline CDR1 and CDR2 sequences are KGHSH and LQKENI. The CDR3 is made up of 13 amino acids. This sample stems from a study of OX40 agonist ivuxolimab in advanced cancers. The wider study: Ivuxolimab doses were 0.01, 0.1, 0.3, 1.5, 3 or 10 mg/kg every 2 weeks.

Study-level points and caveats: The specificity for antigen of the expanded peripheral T cells was not determined.

Produced via immunoSEQ multiplex PCR; TCRdb's table is partial and in-frame only. The table has approximately 82,000 clones, approximately 87% seen once. The V call is TRBV18, the J call TRBJ1-2; maybe TRBD1 (6 bases). The source of this sequence is an adult with an advanced solid tumor such as melanoma, head and neck, liver or kidney cancer. This specimen was CD4+ or CD8+ T cells sorted from blood, taken in a trial of the OX40 agonist ivuxolimab. The CDR3 bases are TGTGCCAGCTCACTGGACAGTAACTATGGCTACACCTTC. This codes for CASSLDSNYGYTF.